The T cell receptor (beta chain) under discussion was sequenced for a study of shared clonotypes between healthy human individuals. Data came from immunoSEQ multiplex PCR; TCRdb stores just in-frame clones and leaves some out. The profile shows 450,000 or so clones, roughly three quarters of them singletons. Whole-study findings and limits: A limitation of the genetic and exposure-history diversity represented arose from few donors.

Turning to this clone: The antigen remains undetermined.

The sequenced sample was PBMCs. The origin of this receptor is a woman aged 40 to 50 in good health. Some clones in this sample may be carry-over from other donors' samples.

The DNA of the CDR3 is TGTGCCAGCAGCTTAGTCTGGAGGATCTCGCAGTACTTC. Residues: CASSLVWRISQYF. V and J are TRBV7-2 and TRBJ2-7; D may be TRBD2 (5 bases). V lost 1 base and J lost 9, with 13 bases in between. Germline CDR1 reads SGHTA; CDR2 reads FQGNSA. The CDR3 covers 13 residues.